This is a list of T cell receptor beta chains from one sample in a study of blood T cell repertoires in COVID-19. Some clones are missing from TCRdb's copy, which holds only in-frame ones; the method was immunoSEQ multiplex PCR. The profile shows more than 80,000 clones, 65% to 85% of them singletons. Material for sequencing was peripheral blood. The receptor set was obtained from a woman of 80 years or more with active or convalescent COVID-19. Each CDR3 is given with its conserved first and last residue. The D gene is left open where the match is weak. The listing skips clone size in some rows; elsewhere it reads once, few, many or a size class.

>.|TRBJ2-5|.|12|TRBV29-1
TGCAGCGTTGAGCGGCACCAAGAGACCCAGTACTTC
CSVERHQETQYF
>.|TRBJ1-6|.|16|TRBV6-5
TGTGCCAGCAGTTACGAAGGAGGTTCCTATAATTCACCCCTCCACTTT
CASSYEGGSYNSPLHF
>.|TRBJ2-3|.|14|TRBV19
TGTGCCAGTAGTGACAGAACTAGCACAGATACGCAGTATTTT
CASSDRTSTDTQYF
>.|TRBJ1-5|.|15|TRBV6-5
TGTGCCAGCACTCTAGCGCAGGGTAGCAATCAGCCCCAGCATTTT
CASTLAQGSNQPQHF
>.|TRBJ1-5|.|13|TRBV28
TGTGCCAGCGAAAATCCGGGGAATCAGCCCCAGCATTTT
CASENPGNQPQHF
>few|TRBJ1-3|.|15|TRBV28
TGTGCCAGCACTGAGGCGGGAATAACGGGAAACACCATATATTTT
CASTEAGITGNTIYF
>.|TRBJ1-5|.|15|TRBV19
TGTGCCACTGGAATTCGGACGGGGGGCAATCAGCCCCAGCATTTT
CATGIRTGGNQPQHF
>.|TRBJ2-1|.|13|TRBV3-1/TRBV3-2
TGTGCCAGCAGCCAAGATACCGGGTTGCCCAAGTTCTTC
CASSQDTGLPKFF
>.|TRBJ2-2|TRBD2|17|TRBV27
TGTGCCAGCAGTTTAAATCCTAGCGGGGGTTACACCGGGGAGCTGTTTTTT
CASSLNPSGGYTGELFF
>.|TRBJ2-4|.|15|TRBV7-8
TGTGCCAGCAGCCCAAATTTGTTAGCCAAAAACATTCAGTACTTC
CASSPNLLAKNIQYF
>.|TRBJ1-3|.|16|TRBV9
TGTGCCAGCAGCTCCCCCGCGGGGGCCCTCGGGAACACCATATATTTT
CASSSPAGALGNTIYF
>few|TRBJ1-5|TRBD1|18|TRBV9
TGTGCCAGCAGCCCAGACCCCGGGACAGCCGTTATCAATCAGCCCCAGCATTTT
CASSPDPGTAVINQPQHF
>.|TRBJ2-1|TRBD1|15|TRBV3-1/TRBV3-2
TGTGCCAGCAGCCTTGAGGACAGGGGGCCTAATGAGCAGTTCTTC
CASSLEDRGPNEQFF
>.|TRBJ2-5|TRBD1|16|TRBV25-1
TGTGCCAGCAGTGAATATGAGACAGGGGGCCGGAAGACCCAGTACTTC
CASSEYETGGRKTQYF
>.|TRBJ2-3|TRBD2|15|TRBV6-6
TGTGCCAGTAGCAACATCCGGGACTACGCCGATACGCAGTATTTT
CASSNIRDYADTQYF
>.|TRBJ2-5|.|12|TRBV19
TGTGCCAGTAGTGAAGGAGGAGAGACCCAGTACTTC
CASSEGGETQYF
>.|TRBJ1-3|.|14|TRBV6-1
TGTGCCAGCAGTGAGGCCGTGCCTGGAAACACCATATATTTT
CASSEAVPGNTIYF
>.|TRBJ2-1|TRBD1|15|TRBV6-5
TGTGCCAGCACCCAGGGGGGACAGGGGTTCGATGAGCAGTTCTTC
CASTQGGQGFDEQFF
>few|TRBJ2-3|.|17|TRBV5-1
TGCGCCAGCAGCTACCTCACCGGGTGGACTAGCACAGATACGCAGTATTTT
CASSYLTGWTSTDTQYF